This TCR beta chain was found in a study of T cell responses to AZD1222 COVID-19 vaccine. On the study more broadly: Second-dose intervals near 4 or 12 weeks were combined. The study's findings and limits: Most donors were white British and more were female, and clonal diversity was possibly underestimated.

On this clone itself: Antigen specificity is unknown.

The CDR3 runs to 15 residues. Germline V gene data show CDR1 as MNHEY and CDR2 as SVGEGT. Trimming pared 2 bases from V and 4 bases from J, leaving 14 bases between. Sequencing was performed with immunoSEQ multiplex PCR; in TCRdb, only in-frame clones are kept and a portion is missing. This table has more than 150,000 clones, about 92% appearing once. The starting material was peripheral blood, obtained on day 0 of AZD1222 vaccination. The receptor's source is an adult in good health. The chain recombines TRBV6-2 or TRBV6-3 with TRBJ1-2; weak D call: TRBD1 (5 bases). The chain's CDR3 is CASSYKRGLIYGYTF. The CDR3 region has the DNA TGTGCCAGCAGTTACAAGCGGGGACTGATCTATGGCTACACCTTC.